This passage covers 32 T cell receptor beta chains from one sample sequenced in a study of T cells in Graves' hyperthyroidism and ophthalmopathy. The investigators amplified TCR beta CDR3 regions from RNA transcripts. An initial round of RT-PCR targeting the TCR CDR3 relied on the HTBI primer set. In TCRdb, the multiplex PCR reads were re-called with MiXCR into one record per CDR3 protein. This sample has 550,000 to 600,000 distinct CDR3 sequences, with 35% to 55% found just once. The sequencing input was peripheral blood or thyroid tissue (not recorded which). Receptors were obtained from an adult woman with Graves' disease, either hyperthyroidism or ophthalmopathy (not recorded which).

This clonotype was recorded many times. The chain couples TRBV7-9 to TRBJ2-7; D gene uncertain. The CDR3 loop spans 14 amino acids. V lost 5 bases and J 2 bases, leaving 13 bases between the germline ends. Germline CDR1 SEHNR, CDR2 FQNEAQ (reference sequence). The CDR3 coding sequence is TGTGCCAGCAGCGGACCAAAACTCCCCTACGAGCAGTACTTC. Amino acids: CASSGPKLPYEQYF.

This clonotype has at least ten counts. This sequence joins TRBV20-1 and TRBJ1-5; 8 positions agree with TRBD1. V dropped 3 bases and J dropped 7; count of bases not matched to a gene: 8. CDR3 length equals 14 residues. Germline CDR1 DFQATT, CDR2 SNEGSKA (reference sequence). In DNA form, the CDR3 reads TGCAGTGCTAGGGTTGGACAGGGAAACCAGCCCCAGCATTTT. Residues: CSARVGQGNQPQHF.

The chain is built from TRBV5-1 and TRBJ1-2; 9 bases agree with TRBD1. This CDR3 region has 13 residues. Germline lookup yields CDR1 SGHRS and CDR2 YFSETQ. V dropped 4 bases and J dropped 10; count of bases not matched to a gene: 8. The CDR3 loop reads CASSQTGGYDYTF. As DNA, the CDR3 is TGCGCCAGCAGCCAAACAGGGGGCTACGACTACACCTTC.

In its sample, this clonotype was seen many times. Compared with germline, one end of the junction differs, possibly owing to a read error. J is TRBJ1-5 and V is TRBV10-3; D is ambiguous. CDR1 is ENHRY and CDR2 is SYGVKD in the germline V gene. There are 13 residues in the CDR3. The CDR3 sequence is CAIRESQEQPQHF. The DNA of the CDR3 is TGTGCCATCAGAGAGTCCCAGGAGCAGCCCCAGCATTTT.

This clonotype was counted many times. The chain is built from TRBV7-9 and TRBJ1-1; 9 bases fit TRBD1. Germline assignment: CDR1 SEHNR and CDR2 FQNEAQ (reference sequence). The CDR3 has 15 amino acids. Trimming cost V 4 bases and J 5 bases; bases outside gene matches: 8. CDR3 sequence: CASSYSGTGRTEAFF. Written as DNA, the CDR3 is TGTGCCAGCAGCTATTCCGGGACAGGGCGGACTGAAGCTTTCTTT.

J is TRBJ2-3 and V is TRBV7-8, with D maybe TRBD1 (5 bases). Trimming took off 5 bases at V and 4 bases at J, with 13 bases between the two ends. Germline V gene sequence: CDR1 SGHVS, CDR2 FQNEAQ. This CDR3 region has 14 residues. The chain's CDR3 is CASSHYQGADTQYF. The CDR3 nucleotides read TGTGCCAGCAGCCATTACCAGGGCGCAGATACGCAGTATTTT. Drawing the rest from reference TRBV7-8 and TRBJ2-3, the complete variable domain is GAGVSQSPRYKVAKRGQDVALRCDPISGHVSLFWYQQALGQGPEFLTYFQNEAQLDKSGLPSDRFFAERPEGSVSTLKIQRTQQEDSAVYLCASSHYQGADTQYFGPGTRLTVL.

DNA of the CDR3: TGTGCCAGCAGTGATCCCGTTGAGCAGTACTTC. Translated, it gives CASSDPVEQYF. The V and J genes are TRBV2 and TRBJ2-7; no firm D call. This CDR3 is 11 amino acids long. Germline CDR1 reads SNHLY; CDR2 reads FYNNEI. V lost 3 bases and J 7 bases, leaving 7 bases between the germline ends.

This clonotype was found many times. CDR3 residues: CASSGGTYEQYF. DNA of the CDR3: TGCGCCAGCAGCGGGGGTACCTACGAGCAGTACTTC. The J gene is TRBJ2-7, the V gene TRBV5-1; D is tentatively TRBD1 or TRBD2 (5 bases each). The CDR3 has 12 residues. Per germline, CDR1 SGHRS and CDR2 YFSETQ. V lost 4 bases, J lost 2 bases, and 7 bases lay in between.

This CDR3 is CASSYSGSSGANVLTF. CDR3 DNA sequence: TGTGCCAGCAGCTATAGCGGGAGTTCTGGGGCCAACGTCCTGACTTTC. The V and J genes are TRBV7-8 and TRBJ2-6; 9 nucleotides match TRBD2. V was pared by 4 bases and J by 1 base, with 2 bases of the junction left unmatched. In germline, CDR1 is SGHVS, CDR2 FQNEAQ. This CDR3 region has 16 residues.

The chain uses TRBV6-5 and TRBJ2-3, with 12 positions matching TRBD2. V lost 8 bases to trimming and J lost 5 bases; unmatched junction nucleotides: 8. The CDR3 loop spans 15 amino acids. The germline V gene has CDR1 MNHEY and CDR2 SVGAGI. CDR3 DNA sequence: TGTGCCAGCCATACACTAGCGGGAGGTAAAGATACGCAGTATTTT. It translates to CASHTLAGGKDTQYF.

The chain is built from TRBV20-1 and TRBJ2-7; D is perhaps TRBD2 (5 bases). Germline V gives CDR1 DFQATT, CDR2 SNEGSKA (reference sequence). The CDR3 is 13 amino acids. The CDR3 is CRALGKTEYEQYF. Here the CDR3 DNA reads TGCAGGGCCCTCGGGAAAACGGAATACGAGCAGTACTTC.

This sequence joins TRBV7-9 and TRBJ1-2, with a weak D call TRBD1 (5 bases). Germline V gives CDR1 SEHNR, CDR2 FQNEAQ (reference sequence). The length of the CDR3 is 16 residues. V was clipped by 3 bases and J by 7 bases, with 21 bases between them. The DNA of the CDR3 is TGTGCCAGCAGCTTGGCTTGGTCCGGAGGGACCGCTGGCTACACCTTC. As protein: CASSLAWSGGTAGYTF.

This clonotype was seen many times. The V call is TRBV7-8, the J call TRBJ2-7; the D gene could be TRBD1 or TRBD2 (5 bases each). The CDR3 sequence is 15 residues long. Germline values: CDR1 SGHVS, CDR2 FQNEAQ. Between the trimmed V and J ends, which lost 4 bases and 4 bases, there was a span of 17 bases. The CDR3 DNA reads TGTGCCAGCAGCTATAGTCTGGGGACCTCATACGAGCAGTACTTC. It codes for CASSYSLGTSYEQYF.

About this clonotype: A clone one base away is much larger, so this may be a read error. The V and J genes are TRBV6-6 and TRBJ2-5; D is perhaps TRBD1 (8 bases). Germline lookup yields CDR1 MNHNY and CDR2 SVGAGI (reference sequence). This CDR3 is built from 13 residues. V shed 7 bases and J shed 7 bases, with 16 bases lying between them. The CDR3 DNA reads TGTGCCAGCAAGCCACAGGGGGGGGGGACCCAGTACTTC. This gives the protein CASKPQGGGTQYF.

At least ten counts were recorded for this clonotype. The genes are TRBV20-1 and TRBJ2-5; D may match TRBD1 or TRBD2 (6 bases each). Germline V CDR1 and CDR2: DFQATT, SNEGSKA (reference sequence). The length of the CDR3 is 13 residues. The ends were cut back, 0 bases at V and 11 bases at J, with 16 bases in the middle. Here the CDR3 DNA reads TGCAGTGCTAGAGATAGTCTCCGGGGGCTGCAGTACTTC. It encodes CSARDSLRGLQYF.

This clonotype was observed at least ten times. The chain links TRBV3-1 to TRBJ1-6; D unclear. This CDR3 spans 13 amino acids. The germline V gene has CDR1 LGHDT and CDR2 YNNKEL (reference sequence). V was shortened by 0 bases and J by 7 bases, with 4 bases between the two germline ends. Here the CDR3 reads CASSQDWNSPLHF. DNA of the CDR3: TGTGCCAGCAGCCAAGACTGGAATTCACCCCTCCACTTT.

This clonotype was seen many times. The chain uses TRBV11-2 and TRBJ1-1; a possible D gene is TRBD1 (5 bases). The CDR3 runs to 16 residues. Per the germline V gene, CDR1 is SGHAT and CDR2 is FQNNGV. V lost 0 bases and J lost 5, with 16 bases in between. The CDR3 is CASSLDLGFGGTEAFF. The CDR3 DNA reads TGTGCCAGCAGCTTAGATCTTGGGTTTGGGGGGACTGAAGCTTTCTTT.

The CDR3 nucleotides read TGTGCCATACGAAGGGATACCGGGGAGCTGTTTTTT. Residues: CAIRRDTGELFF. The chain links TRBV12-3 or TRBV12-4 to TRBJ2-2; D is undetermined. This CDR3 contains 12 residues. Trimming stripped 10 bases from V and 5 bases from J, with 11 bases between.

About this clonotype itself: No conserved phenylalanine or tryptophan ends this CDR3, so it is likely a read error. Because the CDR3's place on the DNA is in doubt, the DNA is left out and the CDR3 is given as listed by TCRdb. V and J are TRBV5-1 and TRBJ2-5; the D call TRBD1 from the table was never checked on the DNA. Germline V gene data show CDR1 as SGHRS and CDR2 as YFSETQ. Counting both end residues, the CDR3 totals 8 amino acids. CDR3 sequence reads: CASEPGDG.

Only a few counts were recorded for this clonotype. The chain carries TRBV6-5 and TRBJ1-2; tentative D call: TRBD1 (6 bases). Per the germline V gene, CDR1 is MNHEY and CDR2 is SVGAGI. The CDR3 runs to 16 residues. The V end was cut by 6 bases, the J end by 5 bases, with 22 bases between. CDR3 sequence reads: CASRYMGGGTLYGYTF. CDR3 nucleotides: TGTGCCAGCAGATACATGGGGGGCGGCACCCTTTATGGCTACACCTTC.

This clonotype has at least ten counts. The rearrangement uses TRBV6-5 and TRBJ1-3; weak D call: TRBD1 (5 bases). Looked up from germline, CDR1 is MNHEY and CDR2 is SVGAGI. This CDR3 is built from 14 residues. Trimming removed 5 bases from V and 4 bases from J, with 12 bases in between. The CDR3 spells CASSRTTEGNTIYF. The CDR3 DNA follows: TGTGCCAGCAGTAGAACGACAGAAGGAAACACCATATATTTT.

This clonotype was observed at least ten times. CDR3 DNA: TGTGCCAGCAGTGAAGCGCCACAGGGGTTTTCCGAGCAGTACTTC. Residues: CASSEAPQGFSEQYF. The chain joins TRBV6-1 to TRBJ2-7, with 7 positions matching TRBD1. Germline V lookup: CDR1 MNHNS, CDR2 SASEGT. The CDR3 totals 15 residues. The ends lost 0 bases at V and 6 bases at J; junction bases unmatched: 8.

For this clonotype: Given a much more abundant clone one base away, this may be a read error. The CDR3 sequence: CASSSAEGSNQPQHF. The CDR3 DNA sequence: TGTGCCAGCAGTTCCGCGGAGGGGAGCAATCAGCCCCAGCATTTT. V gene TRBV27 combines with J gene TRBJ1-5, with D possibly being TRBD1 (5 bases). The V gene lost 4 bases and the J gene lost 1 base, with 11 bases spanning the gap. The CDR3 has 15 residues. The germline V gene encodes CDR1 MNHEY and CDR2 SMNVEV (reference sequence).

This clonotype was found many times. This chain uses TRBV20-1 with TRBJ1-4; a possible D gene is TRBD1 (6 bases). Germline V gene sequence: CDR1 DFQATT, CDR2 SNEGSKA (reference sequence). Trimming left V 1 base short and J 11 bases short, with 35 bases between. The CDR3 runs to 20 residues. The DNA for the CDR3 is TGCAGTGCTAGAGCGGGTGGCGGGCCCATGGTGGACAGCACTCCGTTGAAACTGTTTTTT. This sequence encodes CSARAGGGPMVDSTPLKLFF.

This clonotype has ten or more counts. The genes are TRBV28 and TRBJ2-7; TRBD2 aligns across 10 bases. The V gene's germline CDR1 is MDHEN and CDR2 SYDVKM. This CDR3 is 15 amino acids long. The trim removed 6 bases at V and 1 base at J, leaving 6 bases unmatched. CDR3 in DNA: TGTGCCAGCAGCTTACGGACTAGCGGTTCCTACGAGCAGTACTTC. Protein: CASSLRTSGSYEQYF.

The V call is TRBV12-3 or TRBV12-4, the J call TRBJ1-3, with a tentative D call TRBD1 (5 bases). The CDR3 consists of 14 residues. Trimming pared 5 bases from V and 4 bases from J, leaving 12 bases between. Here the CDR3 DNA reads TGTGCCAGCAGTCTGGGACTGAGAGGAAACACCATATATTTT. Its translation: CASSLGLRGNTIYF.

In this sample, this clonotype turned up once. The chain couples TRBV19 to TRBJ1-6; D is possibly TRBD1 (5 bases). V lost 4 bases, J lost 9 bases, and 10 bases lay in between. The CDR3 extends over 13 amino acids. Looked up from germline, CDR1 is LNHDA and CDR2 is SQIVND (reference sequence). The CDR3 here is CASSRQGASPLHF. The CDR3 DNA sequence: TGTGCCAGTAGTAGGCAGGGAGCTTCACCCCTCCACTTT.

This clonotype turned up a few times. This chain uses TRBV10-3 with TRBJ1-5; possible D gene TRBD1, 5 bases. Germline CDR1 reads ENHRY; CDR2 reads SYGVKD. The CDR3 runs to 12 residues. V dropped 11 bases and J dropped 1 base, with 9 bases sitting between them. The CDR3 loop reads CAVGDSNQPQHF. CDR3 bases: TGTGCCGTAGGGGACAGCAATCAGCCCCAGCATTTT.

The chain has TRBV13 and TRBJ1-2; a possible D gene is TRBD1 (5 bases). This CDR3 region has 15 residues. Germline assignment: CDR1 PRHDT and CDR2 FYEKMQ (reference sequence). V was shortened by 0 bases and J by 8 bases, with 16 bases between the two germline ends. CDR3 amino acids: CASSLGPPGLAGYTF. CDR3 DNA: TGTGCCAGCAGCTTAGGCCCGCCGGGACTAGCGGGCTACACCTTC.

This CDR3 reads CAISDSPPVTQPQHF. CDR3 in DNA: TGTGCCATCAGTGATAGTCCCCCAGTTACTCAGCCCCAGCATTTT. V gene TRBV10-3 combines with J gene TRBJ1-5; the D is unclear. The V and J ends lost 3 bases and 6 bases respectively, with 15 bases between them. The V gene's germline CDR1 is ENHRY and CDR2 SYGVKD. This CDR3 region has 15 residues.

The chain employs TRBV3-1 and TRBJ1-2; 7 nucleotides agree with TRBD1. V gave up 1 base and J gave up 4 bases; unmatched junction bases: 3. The CDR3 spans 14 residues. Looked up from germline, CDR1 is LGHDT and CDR2 is YNNKEL (reference sequence). CDR3 nucleotides: TGTGCCAGCAGCCAAGTCCGGGACAGCTATGGCTACACCTTC. As protein: CASSQVRDSYGYTF.

The chain links TRBV29-1 to TRBJ2-7; tentative D call: TRBD1 (5 bases). Germline V gives CDR1 SQVTM, CDR2 ANQGSEA. The CDR3 has 14 amino acids. The V end lost 3 bases, the J end lost 2 bases, and 14 bases lay between the germline ends. The CDR3 nucleotides are TGCAGCGTTGATGGGTCTGAAGGGGCCTACGAGCAGTACTTC. Its translation is CSVDGSEGAYEQYF.